This T cell receptor beta chain derives from a study of cytomegalovirus exposure and HLA in healthy donors. The PCR ran on 60 Vbeta and 13 Jbeta primers. Repertoires were generated with immunoSEQ multiplex PCR, while TCRdb's copy carries only in-frame clones and drops some. The sample has over 85,000 clones; 79% are singletons. This CDR3 spans 15 amino acids. The V gene's germline CDR1 is SGHRS and CDR2 YFSETQ. Trimming removed 4 bases from V and 1 base from J, with 12 bases in between. Concerning this clone itself: Antigen unknown. The same CDR3 arises from other DNA sequences in this sample as well.

Overall study results and limits: A later analysis found common viral pathogens apparently linked to several of the most significant clusters. As was reported, the classifier diagnosed cytomegalovirus status with high specificity and sensitivity. Productive status was seen about 87% or about 30% of the time for most TCR beta V segments in an earlier analysis.

The source material was PBMCs. This chain connects TRBV5-1 to TRBJ1-3; weak D call: TRBD1 (6 bases). This TCR was sampled from a woman between 40 and 50 years old in good health and CMV-seronegative. The CDR3 bases are TGCGCCAGCAGCCTGCAGGGGTCATCTGGAAACACCATATATTTT. Protein sequence: CASSLQGSSGNTIYF.